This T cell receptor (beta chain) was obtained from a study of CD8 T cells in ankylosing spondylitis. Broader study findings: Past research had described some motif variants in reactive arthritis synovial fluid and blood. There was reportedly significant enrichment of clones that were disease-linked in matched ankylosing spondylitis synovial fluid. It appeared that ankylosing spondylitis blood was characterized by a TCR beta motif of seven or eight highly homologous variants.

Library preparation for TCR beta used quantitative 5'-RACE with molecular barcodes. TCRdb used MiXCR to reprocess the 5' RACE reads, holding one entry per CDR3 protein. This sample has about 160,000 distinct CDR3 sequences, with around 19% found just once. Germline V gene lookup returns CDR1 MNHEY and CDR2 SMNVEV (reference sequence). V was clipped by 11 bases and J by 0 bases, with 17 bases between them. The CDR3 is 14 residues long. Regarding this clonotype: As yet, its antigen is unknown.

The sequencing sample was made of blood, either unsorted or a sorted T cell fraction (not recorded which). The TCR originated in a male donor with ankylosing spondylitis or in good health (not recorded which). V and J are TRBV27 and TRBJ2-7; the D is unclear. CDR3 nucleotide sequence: TGTGCCCGCCCGGATCCCACCGACTCCTACGAGCAGTACTTC. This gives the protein CARPDPTDSYEQYF.